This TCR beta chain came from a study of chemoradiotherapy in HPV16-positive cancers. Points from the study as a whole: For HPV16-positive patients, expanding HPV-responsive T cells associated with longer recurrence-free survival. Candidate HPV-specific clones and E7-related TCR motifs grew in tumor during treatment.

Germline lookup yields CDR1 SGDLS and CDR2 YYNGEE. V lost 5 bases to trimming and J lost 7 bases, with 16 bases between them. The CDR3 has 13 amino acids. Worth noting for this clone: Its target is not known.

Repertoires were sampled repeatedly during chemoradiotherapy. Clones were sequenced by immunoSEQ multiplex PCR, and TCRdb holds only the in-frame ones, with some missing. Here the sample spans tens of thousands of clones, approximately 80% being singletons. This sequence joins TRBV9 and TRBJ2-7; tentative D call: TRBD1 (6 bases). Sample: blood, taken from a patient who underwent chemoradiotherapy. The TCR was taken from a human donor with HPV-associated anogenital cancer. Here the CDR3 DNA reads TGTGCCAGCAGTCGCTCAGGGGTGGGGGAGCAGTACGTC. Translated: CASSRSGVGEQYV.